The sequence of this T cell receptor beta chain was determined in a study of T cells in Graves' hyperthyroidism and ophthalmopathy. It was RNA transcripts that yielded the amplified TCR beta CDR3 regions. TCR CDR3 regions were first amplified by RT-PCR with HTBI primers. TCRdb re-called the multiplex PCR reads through MiXCR, storing one row per CDR3 protein. The sample lists about 770,000 distinct CDR3 sequences, roughly 20% seen once, with around 17% in the top ten. This clonotype has just a few counts. V was shortened by 2 bases and J by 5 bases, with 18 bases between the two germline ends. Germline V lookup: CDR1 MGHRA, CDR2 YSYEKL. The CDR3 consists of 16 residues.

The TCR originated in a woman aged 45 to 65 with Graves' hyperthyroidism that later progressed to Graves' ophthalmopathy. Sequencing was performed on blood. The V gene is TRBV4-1, the J gene TRBJ2-5, with a weak D call TRBD2 (6 bases). The CDR3: CASSQLPTPAGETQYF. CDR3 coding DNA: TGCGCCAGCAGCCAATTACCGACTCCCGCGGGGGAGACCCAGTACTTC.